This T cell receptor (beta chain) comes out of a study of CD8 T cells in Susac syndrome. Whole-study results and caveats: As the study acknowledged, the number of individuals who were part of its TCR sequencing and HLA analysis was relatively small.

For this clonotype: Its antigen is not identified.

cDNA came from around 0.5 to 1 ug RNA primed by random hexamers. By means of immunoSEQ multiplex PCR, TCR beta CDR3 spanning 54 Vbeta and 13 Jbeta underwent amplification. TCRdb itself ran the immunoSEQ multiplex PCR reads through MiXCR, one entry per CDR3 protein. This sample has approximately 210,000 distinct CDR3 sequences; 95% occur once, and the top ten carry roughly 0.1%. In blood CD8+ and CD4+ T cells, TCR beta underwent sequencing. TEMRA cells were enriched by FACS, while CD8+ and CD4+ T cells were obtained through a negative isolation that was performed magnetically. The CDR3 loop spans 13 amino acids. The V gene's germline CDR1 is KGHSH and CDR2 LQKENI. Trimming left V 3 bases short and J 9 bases short, with 15 bases between.

Sequencing was performed on CD4+ T cells from PBMCs. V is TRBV18 and J is TRBJ2-7, with D hard to call. The source is a human donor with multiple sclerosis. CDR3 in amino acids: CASSPDTASVQYF. The CDR3 DNA reads TGTGCCAGCTCACCTGATACGGCCTCTGTGCAGTACTTC.